Each of the 20 T cell receptor beta chains below was sequenced from the same sample in a study of blood T cell repertoires in COVID-19. The protocol was immunoSEQ multiplex PCR, while the TCRdb copy is restricted to in-frame clones and leaves out a portion. The sample includes fewer than 200,000 clones, 79% of them seen just once. Sequenced sample: peripheral blood. The receptors here all came from a woman aged 55-69 years with COVID-19, enrolled during active disease.

There are a few counts of this clone. This chain uses TRBV2 with TRBJ1-5; D gene ambiguous. The V gene lost 4 bases and the J gene lost 6 bases, with 19 bases spanning the gap. The CDR3 has 16 residues. Germline lookup yields CDR1 SNHLY and CDR2 FYNNEI. CDR3 amino acids: CASSASETPAAQPQHF. The CDR3 region has the DNA TGTGCCAGCAGTGCCTCAGAAACCCCCGCGGCTCAGCCCCAGCATTTT. The full variable domain, rest sourced from reference TRBV2 and TRBJ1-5, is EPEVTQTPSHQVTQMGQEVILRCVPISNHLYFYWYRQILGQKVEFLVSFYNNEISEKSEIFDDQFSVERPDGSNFTLKIRSTKLEDSAMYFCASSASETPAAQPQHFGDGTRLSIL.

The chain couples TRBV9 to TRBJ2-4, with a weak D call TRBD1 (6 bases). The CDR3 is 14 amino acids. Germline V gene sequence: CDR1 SGDLS, CDR2 YYNGEE. Trimming stripped 0 bases from V and 7 bases from J, with 11 bases between. The CDR3 reads CASSVGTGSNIQYF. The CDR3 DNA reads as TGTGCCAGCAGCGTAGGAACAGGGTCGAACATTCAGTACTTC.

This chain connects TRBV28 to TRBJ2-7, with D maybe TRBD2 (5 bases). Deletions cut 5 bases from V and 6 bases from J, with 8 bases between. The CDR3 runs to 11 residues. Germline CDR1 MDHEN, CDR2 SYDVKM. The DNA of the CDR3 is TGTGCCAGCAGTCAAGCGGCCGAGCAGTACGTC. This gives the protein CASSQAAEQYV.

This sequence joins TRBV2 and TRBJ2-3; weak D call: TRBD1 (6 bases). Germline V gene data show CDR1 as SNHLY and CDR2 as FYNNEI. The CDR3 spans 13 residues. V was trimmed by 6 bases and J by 4 bases, leaving 11 bases between them. The CDR3, as DNA: TGTGCCAGCAGCCAGGGGTGGGCAGATACGCAGTATTTT. This sequence encodes CASSQGWADTQYF.

This chain links TRBV6-5 with TRBJ2-7; a weak D match, TRBD1 (6 bases). The ends were cut back, 7 bases at V and 4 bases at J, with 17 bases in the middle. Germline values: CDR1 MNHEY, CDR2 SVGAGI. The CDR3 consists of 14 residues. The CDR3 region has the DNA TGTGCCAGCATCGGGACACCGCCGGTATACGAGCAGTACGTC. Translation: CASIGTPPVYEQYV.

The chain recombines TRBV6-2 or TRBV6-3 with TRBJ2-7; possible D gene TRBD1, 6 bases. Per the germline V gene, CDR1 is MNHEY and CDR2 is SVGEGT. V lost 4 bases and J lost 1, with 8 bases in between. The CDR3 totals 13 residues. The CDR3 loop is CASSWTESYEQYF. The DNA for the CDR3 is TGTGCCAGCAGTTGGACAGAATCCTACGAGCAGTACTTC.

The table lists this clone with a count of one. V is TRBV30 and J is TRBJ2-5; 10 bases are shared with TRBD1. The CDR3 extends over 18 amino acids. Germline CDR1 and CDR2: GTSNPN and SVGIG (reference sequence). With 0 bases clipped from V and 4 bases from J, the junction kept 14 bases outside the gene matches. CDR3 nucleotides: TGTGCCTGGAGTGTATTACCGCCCGGGACAGGGGCCCCAGAGACCCAGTACTTC. Translation gives CAWSVLPPGTGAPETQYF.

This chain joins TRBV19 and TRBJ1-1; maybe TRBD1 (5 bases). V lost 1 base and J 0 bases, leaving 18 bases between the germline ends. This CDR3 has 18 residues. Germline assignment: CDR1 LNHDA and CDR2 SQIVND (reference sequence). The CDR3 spells CASSIAGRAARLNTEAFF. The DNA for the CDR3 is TGTGCCAGTAGTATAGCTGGCAGGGCTGCCCGATTGAACACTGAAGCTTTCTTT. The full variable domain, rest sourced from reference TRBV19 and TRBJ1-1, is DGGITQSPKYLFRKEGQNVTLSCEQNLNHDAMYWYRQDPGQGLRLIYYSQIVNDFQKGDIAEGYSVSREKKESFPLTVTSAQKNPTAFYLCASSIAGRAARLNTEAFFGQGTRLTVV.

J is TRBJ2-1 and V is TRBV5-6; TRBD2 matches 14 bases. V lost 4 bases, J lost 7 bases, and 7 bases stayed unmatched. Germline V lookup: CDR1 SGHDT, CDR2 YYEEEE. The CDR3 consists of 16 residues. The DNA for the CDR3 is TGTGCCAGCAGCGGACTAGCGGGAGGAATTAAAAATGAGCAGTTCTTC. Translating it yields CASSGLAGGIKNEQFF. Together with reference TRBV5-6 and TRBJ2-1, the CDR3 gives the full variable domain: DAGVTQSPTHLIKTRGQQVTLRCSPKSGHDTVSWYQQALGQGPQFIFQYYEEEERQRGNFPDRFSGHQFPNYSSELNVNALLLGDSALYLCASSGLAGGIKNEQFFGPGTRLTVL.

The chain employs TRBV5-1 and TRBJ1-1; the D is unclear. Germline V gene sequence: CDR1 SGHRS, CDR2 YFSETQ. This CDR3 spans 13 amino acids. Trimming shortened V by 1 base and J by 3 bases, and 7 bases separated the two germline ends. The CDR3 DNA reads TGCGCCAGCAGCTTGAACAGAGACACTGAAGCTTTCTTT. It specifies CASSLNRDTEAFF.

The chain recombines TRBV5-1 with TRBJ2-3; 12 nucleotides agree with TRBD2. With V trimmed by 3 bases and J by 0 bases, 2 bases remained unmatched. This CDR3 has 16 amino acids. CDR1 and CDR2 from the germline V gene are SGHRS and YFSETQ. The CDR3 protein is CASSYGLAGSTDTQYF. The DNA for the CDR3 is TGCGCCAGCAGCTACGGACTAGCGGGAAGCACAGATACGCAGTATTTT.

The rearrangement uses TRBV7-8 and TRBJ2-1; TRBD2 is a possible D gene (5 bases). Germline V gives CDR1 SGHVS, CDR2 FQNEAQ. The CDR3 contains 19 residues. V lost 1 base and J 4 bases, leaving 23 bases between the germline ends. CDR3 amino acids: CASSLDWERDDLLYNEQFF. The DNA of the CDR3 is TGTGCCAGCAGCTTAGATTGGGAGAGAGACGATCTCTTGTACAATGAGCAGTTCTTC.

The genes are TRBV3-1 (or the pseudogene TRBV3-2) and TRBJ2-7; 11 nucleotides align to TRBD1. Germline loops: CDR1 LGHDT, CDR2 YNNKEL (reference sequence). The CDR3 spans 15 residues. V dropped 3 bases and J dropped 5; count of bases not matched to a gene: 6. The CDR3 nucleotides read TGTGCCAGCAGCCAGAGTGGGACAGGGGGAGACGAGCAGTACTTC. Its translation is CASSQSGTGGDEQYF.

J is TRBJ2-1 and V is TRBV5-8, with 15 bases lining up with TRBD2. Unmatched junction bases numbered 4, after V lost 5 bases and J lost 1 base. CDR1 SGHTS and CDR2 YDEGEE come from the germline V gene. CDR3 length: 17 amino acids. CDR3 in amino acids: CASRGLAGGRSYNEQFF. CDR3 sequence (DNA): TGTGCCAGCAGAGGACTAGCGGGGGGGAGATCCTACAATGAGCAGTTCTTC.

This chain uses TRBV27 with TRBJ2-1; TRBD2 is a possible D gene (7 bases). Trimming removed 5 bases from V and 6 bases from J, with 20 bases in between. Germline lookup yields CDR1 MNHEY and CDR2 SMNVEV (reference sequence). CDR3 length: 16 residues. The chain's CDR3 is CASSINEGGASNEQFF. The CDR3 DNA is TGTGCCAGCAGTATCAATGAGGGGGGGGCAAGCAATGAGCAGTTCTTC.

This chain joins TRBV16 and TRBJ2-6; D is undetermined. Germline CDR1 and CDR2: KGHSY and FQNENV. V was shortened by 2 bases and J by 4 bases, with 6 bases between the two germline ends. The CDR3 is 14 residues long. The chain's CDR3 is CASSQRRGANVLTF. DNA for the CDR3: TGTGCCAGCAGCCAAAGGCGGGGGGCCAACGTCCTGACTTTC.

The V call is TRBV5-6, the J call TRBJ2-7; 14 nucleotides line up with TRBD2. Trimming took 4 bases from V and 4 from J; bases not matched to a gene: 7. The CDR3 loop spans 16 amino acids. Germline assignment: CDR1 SGHDT and CDR2 YYEEEE. The CDR3 sequence: CASSPRLAGGFYEQYF. CDR3 nucleotide sequence: TGTGCCAGCAGCCCCAGACTAGCGGGAGGGTTTTACGAGCAGTACTTC.

The chain employs TRBV19 and TRBJ1-5; TRBD1 agrees at 8 bases. The CDR3 runs to 15 residues. CDR1 and CDR2 (germline): LNHDA, SQIVND (reference sequence). Unmatched junction bases numbered 2, after V lost 2 bases and J lost 2 bases. The CDR3 coding sequence is TGTGCCAGTAGTATACCGGACAGGGGCAATCAGCCCCAGCATTTT. Translated: CASSIPDRGNQPQHF.

The chain has TRBV29-1 and TRBJ2-2; 7 nucleotides align to TRBD1. The CDR3 spans 15 residues. Germline V gene sequence: CDR1 SQVTM, CDR2 ANQGSEA. J gave up 6 bases and V 7 bases, and 14 bases lay outside the gene matches. Here the CDR3 reads CSGSRDRWNPGELFF. The CDR3 nucleotides read TGCAGCGGGAGCCGGGACAGATGGAATCCCGGGGAGCTGTTTTTT.

The chain is built from TRBV4-3 and TRBJ2-1; 8 bases line up with TRBD2. The V gene end was trimmed by 0 bases and the J gene end by 13 bases; junction bases not matched to a gene: 8. Germline CDR1 LGHNA, CDR2 YSLEER. This CDR3 spans 14 amino acids. Here the CDR3 reads CASSQDGTREGQFF. The DNA of the CDR3 is TGCGCCAGCAGCCAAGATGGAACCCGGGAGGGCCAGTTCTTC.